Listed below are T cell receptor beta chains from one sample, sequenced in a study of T cell changes during pregnancy in multiple sclerosis. Only in-frame clones appear in the TCRdb table, and some are missing; sequencing was by immunoSEQ multiplex PCR. Of about 53,000 clones listed, nearly 95% are singletons. Source: CD4+ T cells from peripheral blood mononuclear cells, taken in the third trimester of pregnancy. Receptors originate from a female donor with multiple sclerosis, enrolled in a pregnancy study. Both conserved end residues are part of each CDR3. D genes are given only for firm matches. A row's size may be missing; if present it is once, few, many or a size class.

d_gene: .
j_gene: TRBJ1-5
v_gene: TRBV5-1
len: 15
abundance: .
CDR3nt: TGCGCCAGCAGACCCGAGGGCCAGGACAATCAGCCCCAGCATTTT
CDR3aa: CASRPEGQDNQPQHF

d_gene: .
j_gene: TRBJ1-2
v_gene: TRBV29-1
len: 14
abundance: few
CDR3nt: TGCAGCGTTGATCGGTTCGGGGTGGACTATGGCTACACCTTC
CDR3aa: CSVDRFGVDYGYTF

d_gene: TRBD2
j_gene: TRBJ2-5
v_gene: TRBV9
len: 14
abundance: .
CDR3nt: TGTGCCAGCAGCGACCCGACTAGCGGGGAGACCCAGTACTTC
CDR3aa: CASSDPTSGETQYF

d_gene: TRBD1
j_gene: TRBJ2-7
v_gene: TRBV7-6
len: 15
abundance: .
CDR3nt: TGTGCCAGCAGCTTAGGACAGGGGGTTACCTACGAGCAGTACTTC
CDR3aa: CASSLGQGVTYEQYF

d_gene: TRBD1
j_gene: TRBJ1-3
v_gene: TRBV5-4
len: 18
abundance: .
CDR3nt: TGTGCCAGCAGCTCTTCCCGCAGGACAGGATTCTCTGGAAACACCATATATTTT
CDR3aa: CASSSSRRTGFSGNTIYF

d_gene: TRBD1
j_gene: TRBJ2-1
v_gene: TRBV10-3
len: 14
abundance: .
CDR3nt: TGTGCCATTTTTACGGGACAGCCGAAAAATGAGCAGTTCTTC
CDR3aa: CAIFTGQPKNEQFF

d_gene: .
j_gene: TRBJ1-2
v_gene: TRBV21-1
len: 13
abundance: few
CDR3nt: TGTGCCAGCAGCAAACCCAGGGTGGTCGGCTACACCTTC
CDR3aa: CASSKPRVVGYTF

d_gene: TRBD1
j_gene: TRBJ1-4
v_gene: TRBV4-1
len: 16
abundance: .
CDR3nt: TGCGCCAGCAGCCATCCAAGTCTCAGGGGGGATGAAAAACTGTTTTTT
CDR3aa: CASSHPSLRGDEKLFF

d_gene: TRBD1
j_gene: TRBJ1-1
v_gene: TRBV30
len: 14
abundance: .
CDR3nt: TGTGCCTGGCAACCGGGACAGTTAAACCCGGGGGCTTTCTTT
CDR3aa: CAWQPGQLNPGAFF

d_gene: TRBD2
j_gene: TRBJ2-1
v_gene: TRBV20-1
len: 11
abundance: .
CDR3nt: TGCAGTGCTAGCTTAGCGGGGGAGCAGTTCTTC
CDR3aa: CSASLAGEQFF

d_gene: TRBD1
j_gene: TRBJ1-2
v_gene: TRBV5-4
len: 13
abundance: .
CDR3nt: TGTGCCAGCAGCGTCCGACAGGGCGCCGGCTACACCTTC
CDR3aa: CASSVRQGAGYTF

d_gene: .
j_gene: TRBJ1-2
v_gene: TRBV29-1
len: 20
abundance: once
CDR3nt: TGCAGCGTCAATCCACCGGGACATAAAGCGGGGGCCCTCTATAACTATGGCTACACCTTC
CDR3aa: CSVNPPGHKAGALYNYGYTF

d_gene: .
j_gene: TRBJ2-1
v_gene: TRBV30
len: 14
abundance: .
CDR3nt: TGTGCCTGGGGGACGGGACAAAGCGACAATGAGCAGTTCTTC
CDR3aa: CAWGTGQSDNEQFF

d_gene: TRBD1
j_gene: TRBJ1-1
v_gene: TRBV11-2
len: 14
abundance: .
CDR3nt: TGTGCCACCGGCCCGGGACAGAAGAACACTGAAGCTTTCTTT
CDR3aa: CATGPGQKNTEAFF

d_gene: TRBD2
j_gene: TRBJ2-5
v_gene: TRBV9
len: 16
abundance: .
CDR3nt: TGTGCCAGCAGCGCCACTAGCGGGGGGCCGGTGGAGACCCAGTACTTC
CDR3aa: CASSATSGGPVETQYF

d_gene: .
j_gene: TRBJ1-1
v_gene: TRBV19
len: 15
abundance: .
CDR3nt: TGTGCCAGTAGTACCCTCAGCGTCATGAACACTGAAGCTTTCTTT
CDR3aa: CASSTLSVMNTEAFF

d_gene: TRBD1
j_gene: TRBJ1-3
v_gene: TRBV6-1
len: 18
abundance: .
CDR3nt: TGTGCCAGCAGTGAAGCGCGGACAGGAACAATCGAAGGAAACACCATATATTTT
CDR3aa: CASSEARTGTIEGNTIYF

d_gene: TRBD2
j_gene: TRBJ2-2
v_gene: TRBV27
len: 18
abundance: .
CDR3nt: TGTGCCAGCAGTGACGCCGGGACTAGCGGGGGGACCGCCGGGGAGCTGTTTTTT
CDR3aa: CASSDAGTSGGTAGELFF

d_gene: TRBD2
j_gene: TRBJ2-1
v_gene: TRBV18
len: 15
abundance: once
CDR3nt: TGTGCCAGCTCAGGGGCCGGGGGGTCCTACAATGAGCAGTTCTTC
CDR3aa: CASSGAGGSYNEQFF

d_gene: .
j_gene: TRBJ2-7
v_gene: TRBV9
len: 14
abundance: .
CDR3nt: TGTGCCAGCAGCGTTGACAGCCTTCGGGACGAGCAGTACTTC
CDR3aa: CASSVDSLRDEQYF

d_gene: TRBD1
j_gene: TRBJ1-6
v_gene: TRBV4-2
len: 15
abundance: .
CDR3nt: TGTGCCAGCAGCCCGGGGGACAGGGATAATTCACCCCTCCACTTT
CDR3aa: CASSPGDRDNSPLHF

d_gene: .
j_gene: TRBJ2-1
v_gene: TRBV2
len: 11
abundance: .
CDR3nt: TGTGCCAGCAGTGGACTGTCCAAGCAGTTCTTC
CDR3aa: CASSGLSKQFF

d_gene: TRBD1
j_gene: TRBJ2-5
v_gene: TRBV5-1
len: 16
abundance: .
CDR3nt: TGCGCCAGCAGCTCCTCCGGGGACAGGTCTGCGGAGACCCAGTACTTC
CDR3aa: CASSSSGDRSAETQYF

d_gene: .
j_gene: TRBJ1-3
v_gene: TRBV7-2
len: 15
abundance: .
CDR3nt: TGTGCCAGCAGCTTAGCGCCCGGGAAGGGAAACACCATATATTTT
CDR3aa: CASSLAPGKGNTIYF

d_gene: .
j_gene: TRBJ1-5
v_gene: TRBV19
len: 14
abundance: .
CDR3nt: TGTGCCAGTAGTATTGGCCTGATCAATCAGCCCCAGCATTTT
CDR3aa: CASSIGLINQPQHF

d_gene: .
j_gene: TRBJ1-2
v_gene: TRBV9
len: 13
abundance: few
CDR3nt: TGTGCCAGCAGCGTAGCAGGGTTCTATGGCTACACCTTC
CDR3aa: CASSVAGFYGYTF

d_gene: .
j_gene: TRBJ1-2
v_gene: TRBV2
len: 15
abundance: .
CDR3nt: TGTGCCAGCAGTGAACAGGGCAGGGCCCTTTATGGCTACACCTTC
CDR3aa: CASSEQGRALYGYTF

d_gene: TRBD1
j_gene: TRBJ1-6
v_gene: TRBV7-8
len: 15
abundance: .
CDR3nt: TGTGCCAGCAGCTACGACGGGACAGGGCAATCACCCCTCCACTTT
CDR3aa: CASSYDGTGQSPLHF

d_gene: .
j_gene: TRBJ1-5
v_gene: TRBV19
len: 15
abundance: once
CDR3nt: TGTGCCAGTCGGGCCGTCGGGGGAGACAATCAGCCCCAGCATTTT
CDR3aa: CASRAVGGDNQPQHF

d_gene: TRBD1
j_gene: TRBJ2-7
v_gene: TRBV30
len: 13
abundance: .
CDR3nt: TGTGCCCTACGGGACAGGGGGATTTACGAGCAGTACTTC
CDR3aa: CALRDRGIYEQYF

d_gene: .
j_gene: TRBJ1-2
v_gene: TRBV19
len: 14
abundance: .
CDR3nt: TGTGCCAGTAGTCGTGGCGGCACAGGGTATGGCTACACCTTC
CDR3aa: CASSRGGTGYGYTF

d_gene: TRBD1
j_gene: TRBJ2-2
v_gene: TRBV30
len: 14
abundance: few
CDR3nt: TGTGCCTGGAGCGACAGGGGCAGGACCGGGGAGCTGTTTTTT
CDR3aa: CAWSDRGRTGELFF

d_gene: TRBD1
j_gene: TRBJ1-1
v_gene: TRBV27
len: 14
abundance: .
CDR3nt: TGTGCCAGCAGTTCGACAGGGGTGAACACTGAAGCTTTCTTT
CDR3aa: CASSSTGVNTEAFF

d_gene: .
j_gene: TRBJ1-1
v_gene: TRBV23-1
len: 12
abundance: .
CDR3nt: TGCGCCCCCAGCGTTAAGGGGGCTGAAGCTTTCTTT
CDR3aa: CAPSVKGAEAFF

d_gene: .
j_gene: TRBJ2-7
v_gene: TRBV6-5
len: 16
abundance: .
CDR3nt: TGTGCCAGCAGTCACTCTCGACAGGTCGGGCCGTTCGAGCAGTACTTC
CDR3aa: CASSHSRQVGPFEQYF

d_gene: TRBD2
j_gene: TRBJ2-3
v_gene: TRBV7-9
len: 16
abundance: few
CDR3nt: TGTGCCAGCAGCTTAGATCTAGCGGGGGTTACAGATACGCAGTATTTT
CDR3aa: CASSLDLAGVTDTQYF

d_gene: TRBD2
j_gene: TRBJ2-7
v_gene: TRBV6-5
len: 15
abundance: .
CDR3nt: TGTGCCAGCAGGGAGCGACTAGCCAGTGGCTACGAGCAGTACTTC
CDR3aa: CASRERLASGYEQYF

d_gene: .
j_gene: TRBJ2-2
v_gene: TRBV18
len: 13
abundance: .
CDR3nt: TGTGCCAGCTCACCAAACGGTGGCGGGGAGCTGTTTTTT
CDR3aa: CASSPNGGGELFF

d_gene: .
j_gene: TRBJ2-5
v_gene: TRBV7-9
len: 15
abundance: .
CDR3nt: TGTGCCAGCAGCTTAGCGCAAACTAGAAGGGAGACCCAGTACTTC
CDR3aa: CASSLAQTRRETQYF

d_gene: .
j_gene: TRBJ2-1
v_gene: TRBV2
len: 16
abundance: once
CDR3nt: TGTGCCAGCAGTGAGACTCTAGCCGGTTGGGACAATGAGCAGTTCTTC
CDR3aa: CASSETLAGWDNEQFF

d_gene: .
j_gene: TRBJ2-7
v_gene: TRBV7-6
len: 14
abundance: .
CDR3nt: TGTGCCAGCAGCTTACTACAGGGCTTTTACGAGCAGTACTTC
CDR3aa: CASSLLQGFYEQYF

d_gene: .
j_gene: TRBJ1-1
v_gene: TRBV4-2
len: 17
abundance: .
CDR3nt: TGTGCCAGCAGCCAAGTTGACATCCCCCTTCAGGACACTGAAGCTTTCTTT
CDR3aa: CASSQVDIPLQDTEAFF

d_gene: .
j_gene: TRBJ1-2
v_gene: TRBV6-5
len: 16
abundance: .
CDR3nt: TGTGCCAGCAGTTACTCGACTGGACACCGGAAGGATGGCTACACCTTC
CDR3aa: CASSYSTGHRKDGYTF

d_gene: .
j_gene: TRBJ2-7
v_gene: TRBV15
len: 15
abundance: .
CDR3nt: TGTGCCACGGGCTCGGGTGCGCGGGGTTCCTACGAGCAGTACTTC
CDR3aa: CATGSGARGSYEQYF

d_gene: .
j_gene: TRBJ1-1
v_gene: TRBV18
len: 12
abundance: few
CDR3nt: TGTGCCAGCTCAACGGTGAACACTGAAGCTTTCTTT
CDR3aa: CASSTVNTEAFF

d_gene: .
j_gene: TRBJ2-2
v_gene: TRBV7-7
len: 15
abundance: few
CDR3nt: TGTGCTAGCAGGGAGACGGAAGCGAACACCGGGGAGCTGTTTTTT
CDR3aa: CASRETEANTGELFF

d_gene: .
j_gene: TRBJ2-5
v_gene: TRBV19
len: 13
abundance: .
CDR3nt: TGTGCCAGTAGTTCTGCGTACCAAGAGACCCAGTACTTC
CDR3aa: CASSSAYQETQYF

d_gene: .
j_gene: TRBJ2-1
v_gene: TRBV7-3
len: 15
abundance: .
CDR3nt: TGTGCCAGCAGCCGGAGGGGGGGGACCTACAATGAGCAGTTCTTC
CDR3aa: CASSRRGGTYNEQFF

d_gene: TRBD2
j_gene: TRBJ2-7
v_gene: TRBV4-2
len: 14
abundance: .
CDR3nt: TGTGCCAGCAGCCAACTCCGGGGGGCCTACGAGCAGTACTTC
CDR3aa: CASSQLRGAYEQYF